What follows are 2 T cell receptor beta chains derived from one specimen sequenced in a study of identical twins. TCRdb fed the 5' RACE reads into MiXCR, producing one record per CDR3 protein. The data hold about 570,000 distinct CDR3 sequences, with around 9.6% observed a single time. The data also belong to a second study, concerning yellow fever vaccine responses in identical twins.

The sample consisted of PBMCs. Receptors were obtained from a woman aged 18-35 years in good health.

This chain joins TRBV11-2 and TRBJ2-3, with 9 bases aligning to TRBD2. V shed 5 bases and J 5 bases; nucleotides not matched to a gene: 14. The V gene's germline CDR1 is SGHAT and CDR2 FQNNGV. This CDR3 region has 17 residues. DNA of the CDR3: TGTGCCAGCAGCCCCGCACCCGGCGGGGGGGCCTTAGATACGCAGTATTTT. It is translated as CASSPAPGGGALDTQYF. Together with reference TRBV11-2 and TRBJ2-3, the CDR3 gives the full variable domain: EAGVAQSPRYKIIEKRQSVAFWCNPISGHATLYWYQQILGQGPKLLIQFQNNGVVDDSQLPKDRFSAERLKGVDSTLKIQPAKLEDSAVYLCASSPAPGGGALDTQYFGPGTRLTVL.

This clonotype appeared a few times. This chain connects TRBV10-3 to TRBJ2-2; 7 nucleotides align to TRBD2. CDR3 length: 15 residues. V lost 7 bases to trimming and J lost 2 bases; unmatched junction nucleotides: 7. The germline V gene encodes CDR1 ENHRY and CDR2 SYGVKD. The CDR3 sequence: CAINPSGINTGELFF. CDR3 DNA sequence: TGTGCCATCAATCCTAGCGGAATTAACACCGGGGAGCTGTTTTTT.